This T cell receptor (beta chain) derives from a study of Tregs in tolerant kidney transplant recipients (dated by TCRdb to the late 2010s). Background on the whole study: The study applied TCRbeta sequencing to find donor-specific regulatory T cells before combined kidney and bone marrow transplantation and then followed those same cells after transplant. Several methods of expanding Tregs specific for an allogeneic donor were compared by TCRbeta repertoire sequencing in 3 healthy controls.

For TCRbeta CDR3 sequencing, genomic DNA from the sorted cells was extracted using the QIAGEN DNeasy Blood and Tissue Kit. High-throughput TCRbeta CDR3 sequencing, which included PCR amplification with bias correction and internal controls, was done commercially through immunoSEQ. The authors' pipeline ran thus. Unique productive TCRbeta sequences were defined by CDR3 nucleotide sequence where primers matched, otherwise by CDR3 amino acid sequence with Vbeta and Jbeta genes. Sorting error was corrected by removing sequences shared between sorted populations at a frequency ratio of 2:1 or less, and the remaining shared sequences were assigned to the higher population. A sequence counted as donor-reactive if, in CFSE-low cells, the sequence had a frequency of at least 0.01% and was expanded at least 5-fold compared with unstimulated cells. Jensen-Shannon divergence, calculated on the top 100 TCRbeta sequences ranked by frequency, was used to quantify repertoire divergence. For samples with multiple sequencing runs, sorting error was corrected in each run separately before the runs were combined. This is the immuneACCESS table as TCRdb keeps it, with only in-frame sequences that have V and J called. A part of the clones is gone; compared with another copy, unresolved V genes explain less than half, and the rest is unexplained. V and J calls and clone size follow that table, whereas D and trimming were derived from the DNA. This sample lists 60,000 or so clones; more than 70% were detected once. The ten top clones hold more than 4.5% of the sample.

The CDR3 contains 15 residues, cysteine and phenylalanine counted. CDR3 DNA only is kept here, 45 bases in frame from base 1. Trimmed from V: 5 bases; trimmed from J: 7 bases; junction bases lacking a gene match: 12. The CDR1 and CDR2 encoded by the germline V gene are ENHRY and SYGVKD. Unstimulated Tregs (CD4+CD25+CD127-), CD4+ non-Tregs (CD4+CD25-), CD4 and CD8 cells were FACS-sorted from thawed PBMCs. Blood from healthy controls was obtained either from healthy volunteers or as purchased buffy coats. Healthy control blood was processed by Ficoll density gradient to PBMCs and cryopreserved; patient PBMCs were collected before and after transplant. This clone is medium-sized (0.01 to 0.1%) in its sample. No antigen is known for it. One base away there is no much larger clone; base qualities are not given. The investigation overall reported the following: Biological reproducibility was not directly assessed, although technical replication error appeared to be minimal. The study was constrained by small patient numbers, and validation of the findings is required in larger populations and under other immunosuppression protocols. Expanding Tregs with activated donor B cells appeared to identify the most biologically relevant and donor-specific TCRbeta repertoire.

The rearrangement joined TRBV10-3 to TRBJ2-7; 9 nucleotides in the junction match TRBD1. Sequencing was carried out using CD4+ T cells from blood. The receptor's source is a human donor in good health. The CDR3 protein is CAISPNTGTGREQYF. The sequenced DNA: TGTGCCATCAGTCCTAATACCGGGACAGGGAGGGAGCAGTACTTC.